The 30 T cell receptor beta chains listed next were all sequenced from one sample in a study of T cells after yellow fever vaccination. TCRdb used MiXCR to reprocess the 5' RACE reads, holding one entry per CDR3 protein. The sample lists around 300,000 distinct CDR3 sequences, approximately 4% occurring once. Specimen: PBMCs, collected 15 days after the yellow fever booster vaccination. The origin of the receptors is a man between 18 and 29 years old who received the YFV17D yellow fever vaccine.

This chain uses TRBV5-1 with TRBJ1-2; D perhaps matches TRBD1 (6 bases). CDR3 length equals 14 residues. Germline V lookup: CDR1 SGHRS, CDR2 YFSETQ. Trimming took off 1 base at V and 2 bases at J, with 9 bases between the two ends. The CDR3: CASSLTTGNYGYTF. For the CDR3, the DNA is TGCGCCAGCAGCTTGACCACAGGGAACTATGGCTACACCTTC.

The table lists this clonotype with many counts. The J gene is TRBJ2-4, the V gene TRBV10-3; 7 bases line up with TRBD1. Germline lookup yields CDR1 ENHRY and CDR2 SYGVKD. This CDR3 contains 15 residues. The trim removed 5 bases at V and 0 bases at J, leaving 4 bases unmatched. The CDR3 coding sequence is TGTGCCATCAGTCCACAGGGGCCAGCCAAAAACATTCAGTACTTC. Amino acid sequence: CAISPQGPAKNIQYF.

This clonotype has just a few counts. V is TRBV7-2 and J is TRBJ2-5; 9 bases agree with TRBD2. This CDR3 region has 17 residues. V gave up 5 bases and J gave up 13 bases; unmatched junction bases: 23. The germline V gene encodes CDR1 SGHTA and CDR2 FQGNSA. Here the CDR3 reads CASSPPLGEGQRGAGYF. The DNA for the CDR3 is TGTGCCAGCAGCCCCCCCTTAGGGGAAGGACAGCGGGGGGCCGGGTACTTC.

This clonotype was seen more than once but under ten times. The chain combines TRBV5-1 with TRBJ1-3, with 7 bases that match TRBD1. Germline trimming cut 4 bases from V and 2 bases from J; bases unmatched to any gene: 6. CDR1 and CDR2 (germline): SGHRS, YFSETQ. The CDR3 has 15 amino acids. The CDR3 sequence: CASSLTGLPGNTIYF. The CDR3 bases are TGCGCCAGCAGCCTGACAGGGCTTCCTGGAAACACCATATATTTT.

This clonotype came up many times. V gene TRBV12-3 or TRBV12-4 combines with J gene TRBJ2-1; tentative D call: TRBD1 (5 bases). CDR3 size: 13 residues. V dropped 1 base and J dropped 6 bases, with 7 bases sitting between them. CDR3 sequence reads: CASSLGRANEQFF. The CDR3, as DNA: TGTGCCAGCAGTTTAGGCAGGGCCAATGAGCAGTTCTTC.

This clonotype has at least ten counts. The chain employs TRBV7-9 and TRBJ2-3; 12 nucleotides agree with TRBD2. Germline assignment: CDR1 SEHNR and CDR2 FQNEAQ (reference sequence). Trimming cost V 5 bases and J 2 bases; bases outside gene matches: 5. The length of the CDR3 is 16 residues. The CDR3 sequence is CASSATSGGPTDTQYF. CDR3 DNA: TGTGCCAGCAGCGCAACTAGCGGGGGGCCCACAGATACGCAGTATTTT. Full variable domain (remainder filled in from reference TRBV7-9 and TRBJ2-3): DTGVSQNPRHKITKRGQNVTFRCDPISEHNRLYWYRQTLGQGPEFLTYFQNEAQLEKSRLLSDRFSAERPKGSFSTLEIQRTEQGDSAMYLCASSATSGGPTDTQYFGPGTRLTVL.

This clonotype showed up just a few times. This rearrangement joins TRBV19 to TRBJ1-2, with 7 bases fitting TRBD1. Trimming cost V 0 bases and J 4 bases; bases outside gene matches: 5. The CDR3 length is 15 residues. Per germline, CDR1 LNHDA and CDR2 SQIVND (reference sequence). CDR3 nucleotides: TGTGCCAGTAGTATAGACCCGACAGGGATCTATGGCTACACCTTC. It yields the protein CASSIDPTGIYGYTF.

This clonotype was seen at least ten times. This chain links TRBV20-1 with TRBJ2-5; 9 nucleotides align to TRBD1. Germline V gene sequence: CDR1 DFQATT, CDR2 SNEGSKA (reference sequence). This CDR3 contains 14 residues. V shed 5 bases and J 3 bases; nucleotides not matched to a gene: 7. The CDR3 DNA is TGCAGTGCTTGGGACAGGGACTTTAAAGAGACCCAGTACTTC. Translated: CSAWDRDFKETQYF.

This clonotype was found many times. The rearrangement joins TRBV5-1 to TRBJ2-7; D may be TRBD1 (7 bases). CDR3 length: 15 amino acids. V lost 4 bases to trimming and J lost 0 bases, with 14 bases between them. Germline CDR1 SGHRS, CDR2 YFSETQ. This chain's CDR3 is CASSAGTASSYEQYV. The CDR3 bases are TGCGCCAGCAGCGCGGGGACAGCCTCCTCCTACGAGCAGTACGTC.

The chain links TRBV12-3 or TRBV12-4 to TRBJ1-2, with D unresolved. The CDR3 covers 15 residues. V was clipped by 3 bases and J by 8 bases, with 19 bases between them. CDR3 residues: CASSFKSEGSEGYTF. CDR3 nucleotides: TGTGCCAGCAGTTTTAAGTCGGAGGGCTCGGAAGGCTACACCTTC.

This clonotype was counted ten times or more. The rearrangement links TRBV20-1 to TRBJ1-6, with 9 bases identical to TRBD1. The CDR3 is 14 residues long. Trimming cost V 3 bases and J 7 bases; bases outside gene matches: 4. CDR1 and CDR2 from the germline V gene are DFQATT and SNEGSKA (reference sequence). CDR3 nucleotides: TGCAGTGCTAGGGGCGGACAGGGGAATTCACCCCTCCACTTT. Protein: CSARGGQGNSPLHF.

This clonotype was detected ten times or more. The chain joins TRBV5-1 to TRBJ2-1; 10 nucleotides line up with TRBD1. The CDR3 contains 15 residues. CDR1 SGHRS and CDR2 YFSETQ come from the germline V gene. V lost 7 bases and J lost 8; bases outside the gene matches: 12. The CDR3 nucleotides are TGCGCCAGCGCCCAACGGGACAGGGGCGGCGATGAGCAGTTCTTC. Amino acids: CASAQRDRGGDEQFF.

This clonotype was observed a few times. CDR3 residues: CASSRTSGGSYGNEQFF. CDR3 sequence (DNA): TGTGCCAGCAGTCGGACTAGCGGGGGCTCCTACGGCAATGAGCAGTTCTTC. The chain joins TRBV28 to TRBJ2-1, with 13 nucleotides matching TRBD2. After removal of 5 bases from V and 6 bases from J, the junction contained 10 bases not matched to a gene. Looked up from germline, CDR1 is MDHEN and CDR2 is SYDVKM. There are 17 residues in the CDR3.

This clonotype was seen repeatedly, ten times or more. The gene calls are TRBV6-5 and TRBJ1-2, with TRBD1 as a possible D gene (5 bases). The CDR3 contains 13 residues. Trimming cost V 5 bases and J 4 bases, with 11 bases left between them. Per the germline V gene, CDR1 is MNHEY and CDR2 is SVGAGI. This CDR3 is CASSPGPLYGYTF. The CDR3 nucleotides are TGTGCCAGCAGTCCGGGGCCCCTCTATGGCTACACCTTC.

The chain carries TRBV7-2 and TRBJ2-7; D uncertain. Trimming shortened V by 1 base and J by 6 bases, and 10 bases separated the two germline ends. This CDR3 region has 13 residues. The germline V gene encodes CDR1 SGHTA and CDR2 FQGNSA. CDR3 region: CASSLELGFEQYV. Written as DNA, the CDR3 is TGTGCCAGCAGCTTAGAGTTGGGGTTCGAGCAGTACGTC.

This clonotype was counted ten times or more. The chain carries TRBV7-9 and TRBJ2-1; D possibly uses TRBD1 or TRBD2 (5 bases each). Deletions cut 5 bases from V and 7 bases from J, with 15 bases between. Germline CDR1 reads SEHNR; CDR2 reads FQNEAQ (reference sequence). The CDR3 has 14 residues. DNA of the CDR3: TGTGCCAGCAGCCCTACCCCGGGGCATAATGAGCAGTTCTTC. Translated, it gives CASSPTPGHNEQFF.

This clonotype was seen repeatedly, ten times or more. The rearrangement uses TRBV7-8 and TRBJ1-6; D not resolved. Germline loops: CDR1 SGHVS, CDR2 FQNEAQ. Trimming removed 1 base at V and 0 bases at J, with 4 bases between. CDR3 size: 15 residues. CDR3 coding DNA: TGTGCCAGCAGCTTAGACAGCTCCTATAATTCACCCCTCCACTTT. It codes for CASSLDSSYNSPLHF.

This clonotype showed up just a few times. The rearrangement joins TRBV7-2 to TRBJ1-2; D is unclear. This CDR3 has 11 residues. The V gene's germline CDR1 is SGHTA and CDR2 FQGNSA. The ends were cut back, 8 bases at V and 5 bases at J, with 9 bases in the middle. The CDR3 here is CASSQRYGYTF. For the CDR3, the DNA is TGTGCCAGCTCCCAGAGATATGGCTACACCTTC.

This clonotype was seen more than once but under ten times. The CDR3 sequence: CASSDFGTGGTGELFF. The DNA of the CDR3 is TGCGCCAGCAGCGATTTTGGGACAGGGGGCACCGGGGAGCTGTTTTTT. The chain carries TRBV5-1 and TRBJ2-2; 11 bases match TRBD1. There are 16 residues in the CDR3. Germline trimming cut 4 bases from V and 4 bases from J; bases unmatched to any gene: 6. Germline V lookup: CDR1 SGHRS, CDR2 YFSETQ.

This clonotype was seen a few times. The chain combines TRBV20-1 with TRBJ2-1; 7 nucleotides align to TRBD2. Per the germline V gene, CDR1 is DFQATT and CDR2 is SNEGSKA (reference sequence). V shed 5 bases, J shed 4 bases, and the junction held 8 bases outside the gene matches. CDR3 length equals 14 residues. DNA of the CDR3: TGCAGTGCTGGTCCGGGGGGTTCTTACAATGAGCAGTTCTTC. Protein sequence: CSAGPGGSYNEQFF.

This clonotype has at least ten counts. The rearrangement joins TRBV20-1 to TRBJ1-1; no firm D call. Trimming removed 0 bases at V and 7 bases at J, with 9 bases between. Per germline, CDR1 DFQATT and CDR2 SNEGSKA (reference sequence). The CDR3 runs 12 residues. The CDR3 loop is CSARDTQVEAFF. CDR3 bases: TGCAGTGCTAGAGACACACAAGTTGAAGCTTTCTTT.

The chain is built from TRBV10-1 and TRBJ1-5; possibly TRBD1 for D (5 bases). The germline gives CDR1 WNHNN, CDR2 SYGVQD (reference sequence). The length of the CDR3 is 15 residues. The V end was cut by 8 bases, the J end by 6 bases, with 20 bases between. The CDR3 loop reads CASHTGTRWCQPQHF. Written as DNA, the CDR3 is TGCGCCAGCCACACAGGAACCCGGTGGTGTCAGCCCCAGCATTTT.

This clonotype was found a few times. The chain has TRBV5-1 and TRBJ2-7, with 10 bases matching TRBD1. CDR3 length equals 14 residues. From germline, CDR1 is SGHRS and CDR2 YFSETQ. V shed 6 bases, J shed 5 bases, and the junction held 8 bases outside the gene matches. Here the CDR3 reads CASTPRTGGNEQYF. DNA of the CDR3: TGCGCCAGCACCCCTCGGACAGGGGGGAACGAGCAGTACTTC.

This clonotype has a count of ten or more. The chain employs TRBV10-2 and TRBJ1-1; D gene unclear. There are 12 residues in the CDR3. The germline gives CDR1 WSHSY, CDR2 SAAADI. V was shortened by 4 bases and J by 5 bases, with 8 bases between the two germline ends. The CDR3 DNA sequence: TGCGCCAGCAGTGCGGGAAGAACTGAAGCTTTCTTT. This codes for CASSAGRTEAFF.

This clonotype was detected only a few times. The CDR3, as DNA: TGTGCCAGCAGCTCAGCACTTGACAGGGGTAATTCACCCCTCCACTTT. As protein: CASSSALDRGNSPLHF. The V and J genes are TRBV11-2 and TRBJ1-6; 8 nucleotides match TRBD1. This CDR3 has 16 residues. V lost 4 bases, J lost 6 bases, and 8 bases stayed unmatched. Germline V gene data show CDR1 as SGHAT and CDR2 as FQNNGV.

This clonotype turned up a few times. The genes are TRBV12-3 or TRBV12-4 and TRBJ1-6; 10 bases match TRBD1. The CDR3 covers 15 residues. Germline trimming cut 5 bases from V and 8 bases from J; bases unmatched to any gene: 6. CDR3 nucleotide sequence: TGTGCCAGCAGTACGAGGACAGGGGGGGATTCACCCCTCCACTTT. Protein product: CASSTRTGGDSPLHF.

This clonotype was seen ten or more times. V gene TRBV6-5 combines with J gene TRBJ2-2; no firm D call. V lost 3 bases and J lost 7, with 3 bases in between. Germline loops: CDR1 MNHEY, CDR2 SVGAGI. The CDR3 is 11 residues long. CDR3 amino acids: CASSYYGELFF. The CDR3 DNA reads as TGTGCCAGCAGTTATTACGGGGAGCTGTTTTTT.

This clonotype appeared a few times. The chain is built from TRBV7-3 and TRBJ1-2, with TRBD1 identical over 9 bases. V shed 7 bases, J shed 8 bases, and the junction held 11 bases outside the gene matches. The germline CDR1 and CDR2 sequences are SGHTA and FQGTGA. The CDR3 has 14 amino acids. The CDR3 loop is CASTPGTGIGGYTF. The CDR3 DNA sequence: TGTGCCAGCACCCCAGGGACAGGGATAGGGGGCTACACCTTC.

The chain carries TRBV7-9 and TRBJ1-1; D remains ambiguous. Germline assignment: CDR1 SEHNR and CDR2 FQNEAQ (reference sequence). Trimming took off 5 bases at V and 1 base at J, with 5 bases between the two ends. This CDR3 is built from 12 residues. The CDR3 DNA reads TGTGCCAGCAGCGACAAGAACACTGAAGCTTTCTTT. Encoded protein: CASSDKNTEAFF.

This clonotype was observed many times. The CDR3 region has the DNA TGCAGCGTTCGGCCGGGCTCCGCTGGCTACACCTTC. It specifies CSVRPGSAGYTF. This chain uses TRBV29-1 with TRBJ1-2; D gene uncertain. Germline-derived CDR1 and CDR2 are SQVTM and ANQGSEA. V lost 5 bases and J 7 bases, leaving 14 bases between the germline ends. The CDR3 is made up of 12 amino acids. Combining the CDR3 with reference TRBV29-1 and TRBJ1-2 gives the whole variable domain SAVISQKPSRDICQRGTSLTIQCQVDSQVTMMFWYRQQPGQSLTLIATANQGSEATYESGFVIDKFPISRPNLTFSTLTVSNMSPEDSSIYLCSVRPGSAGYTFGSGTRLTVV.